The rows below give T cell receptor beta chains drawn from one sample of a study of T-cell reconstitution after alpha-beta-depleted transplantation in children. TCRdb re-derived calls from the PCR reads in MiXCR, one entry per CDR3 protein. This table holds some 260,000 distinct CDR3 sequences, 20% to 30% found once. Sequenced material: PBMCs, mostly from graft donor cells, taken 360 days after TCRalphabeta/CD19-depleted stem cell transplant. These receptors were taken from a female patient between 2 and 10 years old who had a stem cell transplant for congenital amegakaryocytic thrombocytopenia, so the T cells may come from the graft donor. Each CDR3 is given with its conserved first and last residue. Each record gives: CDR3 protein, CDR3 DNA, V gene, J gene, CDR3 length, clone size, D gene. The D gene is left open where the match is weak. Only part of the rows carry a size: once, few, many, or a class if the clone is expanded.

CDR3: CASRRGADTGELFF
DNA: TGTGCCAGCAGGAGGGGGGCTGACACCGGGGAGCTGTTTTTT
V: TRBV12-3/TRBV12-4
J: TRBJ2-2
length: 14
size: few
D: .

CDR3: CSVAPVVSGPKYF
DNA: TGCAGCGTTGCCCCGGTGGTTTCGGGACCGAAGTATTTT
V: TRBV29-1
J: TRBJ2-3
length: 13
size: .
D: .

CDR3: CSSSPGEGYTF
DNA: TGTTCCAGCAGCCCAGGGGAGGGCTACACCTTC
V: TRBV6-2/TRBV6-3
J: TRBJ1-2
length: 11
size: .
D: .

CDR3: CSARDPLSPLHF
DNA: TGCAGTGCTAGAGACCCGCTTTCACCCCTCCACTTT
V: TRBV20-1
J: TRBJ1-6
length: 12
size: .
D: .

CDR3: CASSLTSARQYF
DNA: TGTGCCAGCAGTCTAACTAGCGCACGGCAGTACTTC
V: TRBV12-3/TRBV12-4
J: TRBJ2-7
length: 12
size: few
D: TRBD2

CDR3: CATSDPGTGNYGYTF
DNA: TGTGCCACCAGTGATCCCGGGACAGGGAACTATGGCTACACCTTC
V: TRBV24-1
J: TRBJ1-2
length: 15
size: few
D: TRBD1

CDR3: CASSIGGTFSSTQYF
DNA: TGTGCCAGCAGCATCGGGGGGACCTTTTCAAGTACGCAGTATTTT
V: TRBV7-6
J: TRBJ2-3
length: 15
size: .
D: TRBD2

CDR3: CASSQDEYGGFLF
DNA: TGTGCCAGCAGCCAAGATGAGTACGGGGGCTTTCTTTTT
V: TRBV4-2
J: TRBJ1-4
length: 13
size: .
D: .

CDR3: CASINLAEPTDTQYF
DNA: TGTGCCAGCATCAACCTAGCGGAACCCACAGATACGCAGTATTTT
V: TRBV6-2/TRBV6-3
J: TRBJ2-3
length: 15
size: many
D: TRBD2

CDR3: CASSTGLDGNEQFF
DNA: TGTGCCAGCAGCACCGGACTGGACGGCAATGAGCAGTTCTTC
V: TRBV7-2
J: TRBJ2-1
length: 14
size: .
D: .

CDR3: CASSQGGSGMYNEQFF
DNA: TGTGCCAGCAGCCAAGGTGGTAGCGGGATGTACAATGAGCAGTTCTTC
V: TRBV4-2
J: TRBJ2-1
length: 16
size: many
D: TRBD2

CDR3: CASSLRPGADETQYF
DNA: TGCGCCAGCAGCTTGCGTCCGGGGGCGGATGAGACCCAGTACTTC
V: TRBV5-1
J: TRBJ2-5
length: 15
size: many
D: .

CDR3: CASSLCSHYIGTDTQYF
DNA: TGTGCCAGCAGTTTATGCAGTCATTACATCGGCACAGATACGCAGTATTTT
V: TRBV28
J: TRBJ2-3
length: 17
size: few
D: .

CDR3: CSASTGGGYNEQFF
DNA: TGCAGTGCTAGCACGGGAGGGGGTTACAATGAGCAGTTCTTC
V: TRBV20-1
J: TRBJ2-1
length: 14
size: few
D: TRBD2

CDR3: CASSILGLAGENTQYF
DNA: TGTGCCAGCAGCATCCTGGGACTAGCGGGAGAAAATACGCAGTATTTT
V: TRBV5-6
J: TRBJ2-3
length: 16
size: .
D: TRBD2

CDR3: CASSVEGRSTDTQYF
DNA: TGTGCCAGCAGCGTAGAGGGCAGAAGCACAGATACGCAGTATTTT
V: TRBV9
J: TRBJ2-3
length: 15
size: few
D: .

CDR3: CASSLETADNEQFF
DNA: TGTGCCAGCAGTTTGGAGACTGCCGACAATGAGCAGTTCTTC
V: TRBV27
J: TRBJ2-1
length: 14
size: .
D: .

CDR3: CSARHLSRGVGYEQYF
DNA: TGCAGTGCTAGGCACCTCAGTCGAGGGGTGGGCTACGAGCAGTACTTC
V: TRBV20-1
J: TRBJ2-7
length: 16
size: few
D: .

CDR3: CASSQKRGHDIQYF
DNA: TGTGCCAGCAGCCAAAAGCGGGGTCACGACATTCAGTACTTC
V: TRBV3-1
J: TRBJ2-4
length: 14
size: .
D: TRBD2

CDR3: CASSPRQAPTQAFF
DNA: TGTGCCAGCAGTCCTAGACAGGCGCCAACTCAAGCTTTCTTT
V: TRBV27
J: TRBJ1-1
length: 14
size: .
D: .

CDR3: CASSQNPGSGLSSYNEQFF
DNA: TGTGCCAGCAGCCAAAACCCAGGAAGCGGGCTGAGCTCCTACAATGAGCAGTTCTTC
V: TRBV4-2
J: TRBJ2-1
length: 19
size: .
D: .

CDR3: CASSYSPSGRDGEQFF
DNA: TGTGCCAGCAGTTACTCGCCTAGCGGGAGGGACGGTGAGCAGTTCTTC
V: TRBV6-2/TRBV6-3
J: TRBJ2-1
length: 16
size: .
D: TRBD2

CDR3: CASSLTGNVVGEKLFF
DNA: TGTGCCAGCAGCCTTACAGGGAACGTGGTAGGAGAAAAACTGTTTTTT
V: TRBV7-9
J: TRBJ1-4
length: 16
size: few
D: .

CDR3: CASRYLAGMGNEQFF
DNA: TGTGCCAGCAGGTACCTAGCGGGAATGGGTAATGAGCAGTTCTTC
V: TRBV2
J: TRBJ2-1
length: 15
size: few
D: TRBD2

CDR3: CASSLTGTPNSGNTIYF
DNA: TGCGCCAGCAGCTTGACCGGGACACCGAACTCTGGAAACACCATATATTTT
V: TRBV5-1
J: TRBJ1-3
length: 17
size: many
D: .

CDR3: CASSPNRFGPLYEQYF
DNA: TGTGCCAGCTCCCCTAACCGCTTTGGGCCACTCTACGAGCAGTACTTC
V: TRBV18
J: TRBJ2-7
length: 16
size: .
D: .